The present TCR beta chain was sequenced within a study of T cell responses to AZD1222 COVID-19 vaccine. Concerning this clone: Antigen: not known.

Study findings and constraints: The repertoires were collected only after the peak T cell response. A reported finding is that nearly half of spike-specific TCRs target unmutated variant regions.

Per the germline V gene, CDR1 is MNHEY and CDR2 is SVGAGI. The CDR3 totals 15 residues. Trimming shortened V by 4 bases and J by 1 base, and 13 bases separated the two germline ends. Sequencing was performed with immunoSEQ multiplex PCR; in TCRdb, only in-frame clones are kept and a portion is missing. The sample yields some 190,000 clones, approximately 91% seen once. The chain uses TRBV6-5 and TRBJ1-2; no clear D gene. This sequence originates from an adult who received the AZD1222 COVID-19 vaccine. Sequencing was performed on peripheral blood, taken 28 days after the second AZD1222 dose. The CDR3 DNA follows: TGTGCCAGCAGTTTGGACCGCTCTTATAACTATGGCTACACCTTC. Translated, it gives CASSLDRSYNYGYTF.